This entry lists 26 T cell receptor beta chains sequenced from one sample in a study of blood T cell repertoires in COVID-19. The method was immunoSEQ multiplex PCR; TCRdb's version includes in-frame clones alone and lacks a portion of them. The sample records about 280,000 clones, around 90% being singletons. Input material: PBMCs or T cells enriched from blood (not recorded which). The receptors come from a woman in her forties who had recovered from COVID-19.

J is TRBJ2-3 and V is TRBV18, with unresolved D. The germline V and J ends were trimmed by 3 bases and 6 bases, with 4 bases remaining between them. CDR1 and CDR2 from the germline V gene are KGHSH and LQKENI. This CDR3 is 11 amino acids long. DNA for the CDR3: TGTGCCAGCTCACCGGAGGATACGCAGTATTTT. Protein product: CASSPEDTQYF.

This chain links TRBV27 with TRBJ2-1; a weak D match, TRBD1 (6 bases). In germline, CDR1 is MNHEY, CDR2 SMNVEV (reference sequence). The CDR3 runs to 15 residues. V was shortened by 5 bases and J by 8 bases, with 19 bases between the two germline ends. The CDR3 reads CASSLDLQGSDEQFF. CDR3 DNA sequence: TGTGCCAGCAGTCTGGACCTACAGGGCTCGGATGAGCAGTTCTTC.

The rearrangement uses TRBV21-1 and TRBJ1-6. TRBV21-1 is an annotated pseudogene. This CDR3 is built from 13 residues. The chain's CDR3 is CASSKDEGPPLHF. DNA of the CDR3: TGTGCCAGCAGCAAAGACGAGGGCCCACCCCTCCACTTT.

The chain uses TRBV6-5 and TRBJ2-7; TRBD2 matches at 10 bases. Germline trimming cut 5 bases from V and 5 bases from J; bases unmatched to any gene: 6. This CDR3 contains 14 residues. Germline V gives CDR1 MNHEY, CDR2 SVGAGI. CDR3 region: CASSLAGVLDEQYF. The CDR3 DNA sequence: TGTGCCAGCAGTCTAGCGGGAGTACTGGACGAGCAGTACTTC.

The chain links TRBV28 to TRBJ2-7, with TRBD2 matching over 11 bases. Per the germline V gene, CDR1 is MDHEN and CDR2 is SYDVKM. There are 15 residues in the CDR3. The V and J ends lost 3 bases and 3 bases, in that order; junction bases with no gene match: 4. For the CDR3, the DNA is TGTGCCAGCAGTTTGGTCCTAGCGGGGGGCTACGAGCAGTACTTC. It yields the protein CASSLVLAGGYEQYF.

This chain links TRBV5-4 with TRBJ1-1; D unclear. Germline-derived CDR1 and CDR2 are SGHNT and YYREEE (reference sequence). This CDR3 has 14 residues. V was cut by 4 bases and J by 0 bases, with 10 bases left in between. In DNA, the CDR3 is TGTGCCAGCAGCCCCCAGGCAATGAACACTGAAGCTTTCTTT. It translates to CASSPQAMNTEAFF.

The V gene is TRBV7-2, the J gene TRBJ2-3; D is possibly TRBD2 (6 bases). Germline V CDR1 and CDR2: SGHTA, FQGNSA. The V and J ends lost 3 bases and 4 bases respectively, with 11 bases between them. The CDR3 loop spans 14 amino acids. CDR3 nucleotide sequence: TGTGCCAGCAGCTTCCTGGGGGGTTCAGATACGCAGTATTTT. It specifies CASSFLGGSDTQYF.

The chain is built from TRBV7-9 and TRBJ1-3; D possibly corresponds to TRBD1 (5 bases). V lost 5 bases and J 0 bases, leaving 11 bases between the germline ends. Germline-derived CDR1 and CDR2 are SEHNR and FQNEAQ (reference sequence). The CDR3 extends over 15 amino acids. The CDR3, as DNA: TGTGCCAGCAGCCTAACAGGTAGCTCTGGAAACACCATATATTTT. Its translation is CASSLTGSSGNTIYF.

The chain combines TRBV19 with TRBJ2-7, with TRBD1 identical over 10 bases. The germline V gene has CDR1 LNHDA and CDR2 SQIVND (reference sequence). After removal of 10 bases from V and 6 bases from J, the junction contained 3 bases not matched to a gene. There are 11 residues in the CDR3. CDR3 residues: CATGQGGEQYF. In DNA form, the CDR3 reads TGTGCCACAGGACAGGGGGGCGAGCAGTACTTC.

V gene TRBV13 combines with J gene TRBJ2-5; D is ambiguous. Trimming took off 6 bases at V and 0 bases at J, with 8 bases between the two ends. The CDR3 spans 13 residues. Germline V gene lookup returns CDR1 PRHDT and CDR2 FYEKMQ (reference sequence). The CDR3 spells CASSTRYQETQYF. The DNA for the CDR3 is TGTGCCAGCAGTACCCGGTACCAAGAGACCCAGTACTTC.

The chain recombines TRBV7-6 with TRBJ1-6, with D possibly being TRBD1 (5 bases). This CDR3 contains 15 residues. The germline CDR1 and CDR2 sequences are SGHVS and FNYEAQ. The germline V and J ends were trimmed by 2 bases and 10 bases, with 15 bases remaining between them. The CDR3 coding sequence is TGTGCCAGCAGCTTACAAGCAGGGTACGGATCACCCCTCCACTTT. Translation: CASSLQAGYGSPLHF. Full variable domain (remainder filled in from reference TRBV7-6 and TRBJ1-6): GAGVSQSPRYKVTKRGQDVALRCDPISGHVSLYWYRQALGQGPEFLTYFNYEAQQDKSGLPNDRFSAERPEGSISTLTIQRTEQRDSAMYRCASSLQAGYGSPLHFGNGTRLTVT.

The CDR3 sequence is CASTPIRSEGGTQYF. CDR3 nucleotides: TGTGCCAGCACCCCTATAAGGAGCGAGGGTGGGACCCAGTACTTC. The genes are TRBV2 and TRBJ2-5; tentative D call: TRBD2 (5 bases). Germline CDR1 is SNHLY and CDR2 is FYNNEI. The CDR3 sequence is 15 residues long. V lost 7 bases to trimming and J lost 7 bases, with 22 bases between them.

A note on this clone: Other DNA variants within this sample encode the same CDR3. The gene calls are TRBV28 and TRBJ1-1; tentative D call: TRBD1 (5 bases). The germline V gene has CDR1 MDHEN and CDR2 SYDVKM. Trimming took off 2 bases at V and 2 bases at J, with 6 bases between the two ends. There are 13 residues in the CDR3. The CDR3 reads CASSLRGNTEAFF. CDR3 sequence (DNA): TGTGCCAGCAGTTTAAGGGGAAACACTGAAGCTTTCTTT.

The chain couples TRBV3-1 (or the pseudogene TRBV3-2) to TRBJ2-2, with D tentatively TRBD2 (5 bases). Germline assignment: CDR1 LGHDT and CDR2 YNNKEL (reference sequence). Trimming left V 4 bases short and J 4 bases short, with 19 bases between. The CDR3 runs 17 residues. The CDR3 region is CASSPEKLRRATGELFF. Here the CDR3 DNA reads TGTGCCAGCAGCCCGGAAAAATTACGGCGGGCCACCGGGGAGCTGTTTTTT.

This chain links TRBV6-5 with TRBJ2-7, with TRBD2 matching 13 bases. Unmatched junction bases numbered 5, after V lost 6 bases and J lost 6 bases. CDR3 size: 14 residues. Germline assignment: CDR1 MNHEY and CDR2 SVGAGI. The CDR3 loop reads CASSGLAGVSEQYF. CDR3 bases: TGTGCCAGCAGCGGACTAGCGGGAGTGTCCGAGCAGTACTTC.

The J gene is TRBJ1-1, the V gene TRBV12-3 or TRBV12-4, with TRBD1 as a possible D gene (5 bases). This CDR3 has 13 residues. The ends were cut back, 6 bases at V and 9 bases at J, with 17 bases in the middle. The CDR3 is CASSPEGRSKAFF. CDR3 nucleotides: TGTGCCAGCAGCCCGGAGGGACGGTCTAAAGCTTTCTTT.

This sequence joins TRBV18 and TRBJ1-4; D is possibly TRBD1 (5 bases). The CDR3 runs to 17 residues. V was cut by 3 bases and J by 0 bases, with 14 bases left in between. The germline V gene encodes CDR1 KGHSH and CDR2 LQKENI. CDR3 residues: CASSPQGIEATNEKLFF. The CDR3 bases are TGTGCCAGCTCACCTCAGGGAATCGAGGCAACTAATGAAAAACTGTTTTTT.

The CDR3, as DNA: TGTGCCAGTAGTATAGTAGGGGGGGGCTTCTCTAGCAATCAGCCCCAGCATTTT. Translated, it gives CASSIVGGGFSSNQPQHF. The chain uses TRBV19 and TRBJ1-5; maybe TRBD1 (6 bases). Germline CDR1 and CDR2: LNHDA and SQIVND (reference sequence). This CDR3 contains 18 residues. The germline V and J ends were trimmed by 1 base and 0 bases, with 16 bases remaining between them.

CDR3 region: CASSIDGGYGYTF. In nucleotides, the CDR3 is TGTGCCAGTAGTATCGACGGAGGCTATGGCTACACCTTC. The V call is TRBV19, the J call TRBJ1-2; D remains unclear. Germline values: CDR1 LNHDA, CDR2 SQIVND (reference sequence). This CDR3 has 13 residues. Deletions cut 3 bases from V and 4 bases from J, with 9 bases between.

The rearrangement joins TRBV19 to TRBJ1-1; 7 bases align to TRBD1. The V and J ends lost 6 bases and 1 base, in that order; junction bases with no gene match: 14. The CDR3 has 17 residues. Per germline, CDR1 LNHDA and CDR2 SQIVND (reference sequence). The CDR3 nucleotides are TGTGCCAGTAGCCCCCGCCGACAGGGAGGACCGAACACTGAAGCTTTCTTT. It yields the protein CASSPRRQGGPNTEAFF.

The rearrangement links TRBV28 to TRBJ1-4, with D uncertain. The V end was cut by 5 bases, the J end by 10 bases, with 20 bases between. The CDR3 totals 15 residues. Germline assignment: CDR1 MDHEN and CDR2 SYDVKM. The CDR3 DNA sequence: TGTGCCAGCAGTCAGCCCCTCGGGGTCGAGGGAAAACTGTTTTTT. This encodes CASSQPLGVEGKLFF.

The rearrangement uses TRBV2 and TRBJ1-4, with 8 bases that match TRBD1. Trimming took 10 bases from V and 5 from J; bases not matched to a gene: 6. The CDR3 spans 13 residues. Germline CDR1 SNHLY, CDR2 FYNNEI. The CDR3 coding sequence is TGTGCCACGGGACAGGAGAAAAATGAAAAACTGTTTTTT. This codes for CATGQEKNEKLFF.

The chain links TRBV12-5 to TRBJ2-3; possible D gene TRBD2, 6 bases. This CDR3 is built from 15 residues. The germline gives CDR1 LGHNT, CDR2 FRNRAP. Trimming removed 1 base from V and 7 bases from J, with 15 bases in between. The CDR3 DNA reads as TGTGCTAGTGGTTTGGGGGACTCCCTGACCTATACGCAGTATTTT. It codes for CASGLGDSLTYTQYF.

V usage is TRBV9 and J usage is TRBJ1-2, with 10 bases fitting TRBD1. After removal of 3 bases from V and 3 bases from J, the junction contained 8 bases not matched to a gene. The CDR3 sequence is 16 residues long. Germline V gene data show CDR1 as SGDLS and CDR2 as YYNGEE. CDR3 in amino acids: CASSGPRTGGDYGYTF. The CDR3 nucleotides read TGTGCCAGCAGCGGGCCTAGGACAGGGGGGGACTATGGCTACACCTTC.

This chain joins TRBV2 and TRBJ2-5, with 15 nucleotides matching TRBD2. Per the germline V gene, CDR1 is SNHLY and CDR2 is FYNNEI. The CDR3 runs 15 residues. The junction had 2 bases not matched to a gene; V was cut back by 5 bases and J by 4 bases. CDR3 sequence: CASSQGLAGGETQYF. In nucleotides, the CDR3 is TGTGCCAGCAGTCAGGGACTAGCGGGAGGAGAGACCCAGTACTTC.

The chain uses TRBV11-2 and TRBJ2-7, with 11 bases identical to TRBD2. V shed 0 bases, J shed 2 bases, and the junction held 9 bases outside the gene matches. The CDR3 has 18 residues. Germline values: CDR1 SGHAT, CDR2 FQNNGV. The CDR3 loop is CASSLDLASGRLTYEQYF. In nucleotides, the CDR3 is TGTGCCAGCAGCTTAGATTTGGCTAGCGGGAGGCTCACCTACGAGCAGTACTTC.